The present TCR beta chain was sequenced within a study of cytomegalovirus exposure and HLA in healthy donors. Study results and caveats: Among TCR sequences, most were rare, though some public TCRs appeared in many donors.

With 60 Vbeta and 13 Jbeta primers, the PCR was carried out. Profiling relied on immunoSEQ multiplex PCR, and the TCRdb table lists in-frame clones only, not all of them. The profile covers some 98,000 clones, with roughly 79% appearing a single time and approximately 2% taken by the ten largest. In the case of this clone: Its target is not known.

CDR1 and CDR2 (germline): SGHRS, YFSETQ. This CDR3 region has 14 residues. Trimming shortened V by 4 bases and J by 2 bases, and 10 bases separated the two germline ends. The clonotype was recovered from a man aged 35-49 years in good health and CMV-seronegative. The chain uses TRBV5-1 and TRBJ1-3; TRBD1 is a possible D gene (5 bases). The sample taken for sequencing was PBMCs. The CDR3 bases are TGCGCCAGCAGCCCCGGGGGGGCTGGAAACACCATATATTTT. Translated: CASSPGGAGNTIYF.